These 28 T cell receptor beta chains were all obtained from the same sample, sequenced in a study of T-cell reconstitution after alpha-beta-depleted transplantation in children. This sample's TCRbeta library carried unique molecular identifier barcodes. TCRdb reprocessed the PCR reads via MiXCR and lists one record per CDR3 protein. The sample yields around 490,000 distinct CDR3 sequences, about 10% seen once. Sequenced here: PBMCs, mostly from graft donor cells, sampled 180 days after TCRalphabeta/CD19-depleted stem cell transplant. These receptors all stem from a female patient under 10 years old who had a stem cell transplant for aplastic anemia, so the T cells may come from the graft donor.

This clonotype appeared a few times. The gene calls are TRBV11-2 and TRBJ1-4, with 9 bases matching TRBD1. This CDR3 region has 14 residues. Trimming removed 4 bases from V and 6 bases from J; junction bases left unmatched: 3. The V gene's germline CDR1 is SGHAT and CDR2 FQNNGV. The CDR3 here is CASSSNRGHEKLFF. The CDR3 nucleotides are TGTGCCAGCAGCTCCAACAGGGGGCATGAAAAACTGTTTTTT.

This clonotype was picked up a small number of times. This sequence joins TRBV29-1 and TRBJ1-1; 8 bases line up with TRBD1. V lost 4 bases and J lost 1; bases outside the gene matches: 8. CDR3 size: 15 residues. Germline values: CDR1 SQVTM, CDR2 ANQGSEA. CDR3 sequence reads: CSVANLGTGNTEAFF. The DNA of the CDR3 is TGCAGCGTTGCCAACCTCGGGACAGGGAACACTGAAGCTTTCTTT.

The J gene is TRBJ1-1, the V gene TRBV10-1; 8 bases match TRBD1. Trimming took 3 bases from V and 5 from J; bases not matched to a gene: 8. The CDR3 spans 15 residues. CDR1 and CDR2 from the germline V gene are WNHNN and SYGVQD (reference sequence). The CDR3 DNA reads TGCGCCAGCAGTGACCCCGGGACAGGCCAAACTGAAGCTTTCTTT. This sequence encodes CASSDPGTGQTEAFF.

This chain joins TRBV2 and TRBJ2-7, with 9 bases aligning to TRBD1. The junction had 8 bases not matched to a gene; V was cut back by 7 bases and J by 1 base. CDR1 and CDR2 (germline): SNHLY, FYNNEI. CDR3 length: 15 amino acids. The CDR3: CASTKGQGGSYEQYV. CDR3 sequence (DNA): TGTGCCAGCACCAAGGGACAGGGAGGTTCCTACGAGCAGTACGTC.

At least ten counts were recorded for this clonotype. CDR3 amino acids: CAISDQTGNTGELFF. Here the CDR3 DNA reads TGTGCCATCAGTGACCAGACAGGGAACACCGGGGAGCTGTTTTTT. The chain combines TRBV10-3 with TRBJ2-2, with a weak D call TRBD1 (6 bases). CDR1 is ENHRY and CDR2 is SYGVKD in the germline V gene. There are 15 residues in the CDR3. Deletions cut 3 bases from V and 1 base from J, with 9 bases between.

This clonotype was seen more than once but under ten times. The CDR3 DNA sequence: TGTGCCACCAGCAGAGACCCGGGACAGGGTCACGAGCAGTACTTC. Amino acid sequence: CATSRDPGQGHEQYF. The chain is built from TRBV15 and TRBJ2-7; 9 bases are shared with TRBD1. The V gene's germline CDR1 is LNHNV and CDR2 YYDKDF (reference sequence). V was pared by 0 bases and J by 5 bases, with 5 bases of the junction left unmatched. The CDR3 extends over 15 amino acids.

The V gene is TRBV12-3 or TRBV12-4, the J gene TRBJ1-2; 9 bases line up with TRBD1. Trimming cost V 6 bases and J 4 bases; bases outside gene matches: 9. This CDR3 comprises 15 residues. The DNA for the CDR3 is TGTGCCAGCAGCACCGGGACAGGGCCATCCTATGGCTACACCTTC. It is translated as CASSTGTGPSYGYTF.

This clonotype was detected only a few times. V usage is TRBV20-1 and J usage is TRBJ1-1; D gene unclear. V was cut by 3 bases and J by 6 bases, with 26 bases left in between. The CDR3 length is 17 residues. Looked up from germline, CDR1 is DFQATT and CDR2 is SNEGSKA (reference sequence). CDR3 protein: CSARFLGAGRVKPEAFF. The CDR3 coding sequence is TGCAGTGCTAGGTTCTTGGGAGCCGGGAGGGTGAAACCTGAAGCTTTCTTT.

This clonotype was observed a handful of times. This chain connects TRBV7-9 to TRBJ1-5; 9 bases fit TRBD1. This CDR3 is built from 16 residues. CDR1 SEHNR and CDR2 FQNEAQ come from the germline V gene (reference sequence). Germline trimming cut 2 bases from V and 3 bases from J; bases unmatched to any gene: 5. The CDR3 DNA sequence: TGTGCCAGCAGCTTATCTGGGACAGGGTACAATCAGCCCCAGCATTTT. This sequence encodes CASSLSGTGYNQPQHF.

The chain carries TRBV20-1 and TRBJ2-5; 10 bases agree with TRBD2. V shed 6 bases and J 1 base; nucleotides not matched to a gene: 11. The V gene's germline CDR1 is DFQATT and CDR2 SNEGSKA (reference sequence). This CDR3 is 16 amino acids long. The CDR3 region is CSALLGLAALQETQYF. The CDR3 coding sequence is TGCAGTGCCCTTCTCGGACTAGCGGCTCTCCAAGAGACCCAGTACTTC.

Ten or more counts support this clonotype. The CDR3 nucleotides read TGTGCCAGCAGTGAAGCCAGGGGGCAGCCCCAGCATTTT. Translated, it gives CASSEARGQPQHF. This chain links TRBV6-1 with TRBJ1-5, with 7 positions matching TRBD1. J gave up 7 bases and V 0 bases, and 0 bases lay outside the gene matches. The CDR3 is 13 amino acids. Germline V gene sequence: CDR1 MNHNS, CDR2 SASEGT.

The chain employs TRBV28 and TRBJ2-6; D gene ambiguous. The CDR3 covers 16 residues. Germline lookup yields CDR1 MDHEN and CDR2 SYDVKM. V lost 4 bases and J lost 3, with 13 bases in between. CDR3 in DNA: TGTGCCAGCAGTTCCCTCACCGTGTTTGGGGCCAACGTCCTGACTTTC. The encoded protein is CASSSLTVFGANVLTF.

In nucleotides, the CDR3 is TGTGCCAGCAGCCTCTACGGGACTAGCAGTATTGAGCAGTTCTTC. It encodes CASSLYGTSSIEQFF. V and J are TRBV7-9 and TRBJ2-1; TRBD2 matches at 9 bases. Germline CDR1 SEHNR, CDR2 FQNEAQ (reference sequence). The V segment lost 5 bases and the J segment 9 bases; nucleotides outside the gene matches: 11. The CDR3 loop spans 15 amino acids.

The chain combines TRBV19 with TRBJ1-2; D is undetermined. The CDR3 sequence is 16 residues long. V was clipped by 4 bases and J by 8 bases, with 23 bases between them. Germline-derived CDR1 and CDR2 are LNHDA and SQIVND (reference sequence). The chain's CDR3 is CASSTQTGYVVGGYTF. The CDR3 DNA is TGTGCCAGTAGTACTCAGACGGGATACGTCGTGGGAGGCTACACCTTC.

The genes are TRBV7-9 and TRBJ2-3; D gene unclear. Germline assignment: CDR1 SEHNR and CDR2 FQNEAQ (reference sequence). CDR3 length: 14 residues. Trimming shortened V by 5 bases and J by 2 bases, and 11 bases separated the two germline ends. This chain's CDR3 is CASSATVYTDTQYF. The CDR3 DNA follows: TGTGCCAGCAGCGCGACGGTTTACACAGATACGCAGTATTTT. The variable domain in full, completed from reference TRBV7-9 and TRBJ2-3, reads DTGVSQNPRHKITKRGQNVTFRCDPISEHNRLYWYRQTLGQGPEFLTYFQNEAQLEKSRLLSDRFSAERPKGSFSTLEIQRTEQGDSAMYLCASSATVYTDTQYFGPGTRLTVL.

This clonotype was observed a handful of times. The chain employs TRBV29-1 and TRBJ2-7, with D tentatively TRBD1 (6 bases). CDR1 and CDR2 (germline): SQVTM, ANQGSEA. The CDR3 totals 13 residues. V lost 5 bases and J lost 3, with 14 bases in between. CDR3 in DNA: TGCAGCGTTATGGGGACAAAATTCTACGAGCAGTACTTC. This encodes CSVMGTKFYEQYF.

J is TRBJ1-3 and V is TRBV28; D remains ambiguous. The germline V gene has CDR1 MDHEN and CDR2 SYDVKM. The CDR3 totals 14 residues. The V end lost 4 bases, the J end lost 6 bases, and 13 bases lay between the germline ends. The CDR3 DNA reads as TGTGCCAGCAGTTCTCCCGCGGGGAAAAACACCATATATTTT. This gives the protein CASSSPAGKNTIYF.

This clonotype showed up many times. The CDR3 region has the DNA TGTGCCATCAGTGATCTAGCGGGAGGCTGGGAGACCCAGTACTTC. Protein: CAISDLAGGWETQYF. The chain carries TRBV10-3 and TRBJ2-5; 11 bases map to TRBD2. After removal of 3 bases from V and 5 bases from J, the junction contained 5 bases not matched to a gene. The CDR3 runs to 15 residues. Germline assignment: CDR1 ENHRY and CDR2 SYGVKD.

The J gene is TRBJ2-7, the V gene TRBV28, with 11 bases fitting TRBD2. The CDR3 loop spans 16 amino acids. Germline CDR1 and CDR2: MDHEN and SYDVKM. V shed 5 bases and J 0 bases; nucleotides not matched to a gene: 6. In DNA, the CDR3 is TGTGCCAGCAGTCCGGTAGCGGGAGGGCCCTCCTACGAGCAGTACTTC. This sequence encodes CASSPVAGGPSYEQYF.

The V gene is TRBV7-9, the J gene TRBJ2-5; D is possibly TRBD2 (6 bases). Germline loops: CDR1 SEHNR, CDR2 FQNEAQ (reference sequence). Trimming removed 5 bases at V and 5 bases at J, with 15 bases between. The CDR3 runs 14 residues. The CDR3, as DNA: TGTGCCAGCAGCCTAACTAGCTCCGGGGAGACCCAGTACTTC. It translates to CASSLTSSGETQYF.

The chain couples TRBV10-3 to TRBJ1-2, with TRBD1 matching 8 bases. The CDR3 extends over 15 amino acids. In germline, CDR1 is ENHRY, CDR2 SYGVKD. J gave up 4 bases and V 4 bases, and 8 bases lay outside the gene matches. The CDR3 DNA sequence: TGTGCCATCAGTGGCGGACAGGGATCCGGCTATGGCTACACCTTC. Its protein is CAISGGQGSGYGYTF.

This clonotype was counted only a few times. This rearrangement joins TRBV7-2 to TRBJ2-7; the match to TRBD1 covers 8 bases. Looked up from germline, CDR1 is SGHTA and CDR2 is FQGNSA. The V and J ends lost 2 bases and 5 bases, in that order; junction bases with no gene match: 5. The CDR3 has 14 amino acids. The CDR3 here is CASSLQGALDEQYV. CDR3 DNA sequence: TGTGCCAGCAGCTTACAGGGGGCTTTGGACGAGCAGTACGTC.

The V and J genes are TRBV6-1 and TRBJ2-1; D may be TRBD2 (6 bases). The V gene lost 6 bases and the J gene lost 8 bases, with 17 bases spanning the gap. This CDR3 is 14 amino acids long. Germline assignment: CDR1 MNHNS and CDR2 SASEGT. For the CDR3, the DNA is TGTGCCAGCAGCCCGGGACTGGAGGTCGATGAGCAGTTCTTC. Protein sequence: CASSPGLEVDEQFF.

This chain connects TRBV28 to TRBJ1-1; 9 bases agree with TRBD1. Germline CDR1 is MDHEN and CDR2 is SYDVKM. The CDR3 runs 16 residues. Trimming cost V 6 bases and J 0 bases; bases outside gene matches: 8. The CDR3 loop is CASSQTDRGMNTEAFF. The CDR3 bases are TGTGCCAGCAGCCAAACGGACAGGGGAATGAACACTGAAGCTTTCTTT.

The chain carries TRBV7-9 and TRBJ1-1; D perhaps matches TRBD1 (5 bases). Germline CDR1 reads SEHNR; CDR2 reads FQNEAQ (reference sequence). This CDR3 spans 13 amino acids. V lost 2 bases to trimming and J lost 10 bases, with 14 bases between them. CDR3 amino acids: CASSLRSGGSAFF. DNA for the CDR3: TGTGCCAGCAGCTTAAGGTCTGGGGGGTCAGCTTTCTTT. The full variable domain, completed using reference TRBV7-9 and TRBJ1-1, is DTGVSQNPRHKITKRGQNVTFRCDPISEHNRLYWYRQTLGQGPEFLTYFQNEAQLEKSRLLSDRFSAERPKGSFSTLEIQRTEQGDSAMYLCASSLRSGGSAFFGQGTRLTVV.

The J gene is TRBJ1-1, the V gene TRBV7-9; D gene ambiguous. V was clipped by 4 bases and J by 0 bases, with 9 bases between them. Germline V CDR1 and CDR2: SEHNR, FQNEAQ (reference sequence). The length of the CDR3 is 14 residues. The CDR3 protein is CASSWEIMNTEAFF. Here the CDR3 DNA reads TGTGCCAGCAGCTGGGAGATTATGAACACTGAAGCTTTCTTT.

This clonotype was seen only a few times. This chain connects TRBV6-2 or TRBV6-3 to TRBJ2-1, with TRBD2 identical over 9 bases. The J segment lost 3 bases and the V segment lost 4 bases, leaving 4 bases of the junction unmatched. In germline, CDR1 is MNHEY, CDR2 SVGEGT. The CDR3 consists of 15 residues. CDR3 DNA: TGTGCCAGCAGTTTCACTAGCGGGTTCTACAATGAGCAGTTCTTC. Encoded protein: CASSFTSGFYNEQFF.

This clonotype has more than one count but fewer than ten. The chain combines TRBV28 with TRBJ1-1; a weak D match, TRBD1 (6 bases). V shed 7 bases and J shed 6 bases, with 21 bases lying between them. The germline CDR1 and CDR2 sequences are MDHEN and SYDVKM. This CDR3 region has 15 residues. The DNA of the CDR3 is TGTGCCAGCAACCCGATCGGGGGGCAAGGCGCTGAAGCTTTCTTT. It encodes CASNPIGGQGAEAFF.